This entry concerns a single T cell receptor beta chain. Its antigen is not identified. The individuals used as controls were healthy donors who had been matched for both age and sex. TEMRA cells were FACS-enriched, and CD8+ and CD4+ T cells were isolated negatively. V shed 4 bases and J 7 bases; nucleotides not matched to a gene: 3. This CDR3 has 13 amino acids. Germline values: CDR1 MNHEY, CDR2 SMNVEV (reference sequence). These data originate in a study of CD8 T cells in Susac syndrome. Study results and caveats: The study conceded that its TCR sequencing and HLA analysis involved relatively few individuals.

Random hexamers served to reverse transcribe roughly 0.45 to 1 ug RNA. Across 54 Vbeta and 13 Jbeta, immunoSEQ multiplex PCR amplified TCR beta CDR3. MiXCR was run by TCRdb on the immunoSEQ multiplex PCR reads, yielding one entry per CDR3 protein. Of roughly 130,000 distinct CDR3 sequences listed, about 95% are singletons. This chain joins TRBV27 and TRBJ1-2; 10 nucleotides agree with TRBD1. Sequencing used CD4+ T cells from PBMCs. The origin of this receptor is a human donor in good health. CDR3 sequence: CASSSTGGSGYTF. For the CDR3, the DNA is TGTGCCAGCAGTTCGACAGGGGGCTCTGGCTACACCTTC.